Listed below are T cell receptor beta chains from one sample, sequenced in a study of cytomegalovirus exposure and HLA in healthy donors. TCRdb keeps only in-frame clones here, not all; method: immunoSEQ multiplex PCR. The data contain 150,000 to 200,000 clones, less than 85% of them singletons. What was sequenced was PBMCs. The receptors originated from a man in his late teens or twenties in good health and CMV-seropositive. Each CDR3 is given with its conserved first and last residue. The D gene is left open where the match is weak. A clone size is listed for some rows: how often the clone was seen (once, few, many), or a class if it is expanded.

j_gene: TRBJ1-5; d_gene: TRBD1; abundance: -; v_gene: TRBV27; CDR3aa: CASSDHGQGKPQHF; CDR3nt: TGTGCCAGCAGTGACCACGGACAGGGAAAGCCCCAGCATTTT
j_gene: TRBJ2-1; d_gene: -; abundance: -; v_gene: TRBV5-1; CDR3aa: CASSPDRDEQFF; CDR3nt: TGCGCCAGCAGCCCCGACAGAGACGAGCAGTTCTTC
j_gene: TRBJ1-1; d_gene: TRBD1; abundance: -; v_gene: TRBV6-1; CDR3aa: CASSDTGRGMNTEAFF; CDR3nt: TGTGCCAGCAGTGATACGGGCAGGGGGATGAACACTGAAGCTTTCTTT
j_gene: TRBJ2-3; d_gene: TRBD1; abundance: -; v_gene: TRBV7-3; CDR3aa: CASSPPGQGKGDTQYF; CDR3nt: TGTGCCAGCAGCCCACCGGGACAGGGAAAAGGAGATACGCAGTATTTT
j_gene: TRBJ2-3; d_gene: -; abundance: -; v_gene: TRBV2; CDR3aa: CASSQGRTDTQYF; CDR3nt: TGTGCCAGCTCCCAGGGGCGAACAGATACGCAGTATTTT
j_gene: TRBJ2-5; d_gene: TRBD2; abundance: few; v_gene: TRBV9; CDR3aa: CASSVGLGIETQYF; CDR3nt: TGTGCCAGCAGCGTGGGACTAGGTATAGAGACCCAGTACTTC
j_gene: TRBJ2-7; d_gene: TRBD1; abundance: -; v_gene: TRBV5-5; CDR3aa: CASSLGQGFSYEQYF; CDR3nt: TGTGCCAGCAGCTTGGGACAGGGATTTTCCTACGAGCAGTACTTC
j_gene: TRBJ2-6; d_gene: TRBD1; abundance: -; v_gene: TRBV29-1; CDR3aa: CSVEGPRTGYSGANVLTF; CDR3nt: TGCAGCGTTGAAGGTCCCCGGACAGGGTACTCTGGGGCCAACGTCCTGACTTTC
j_gene: TRBJ2-1; d_gene: -; abundance: -; v_gene: TRBV28; CDR3aa: CASSSGFYNEQFF; CDR3nt: TGTGCCAGCAGTTCGGGTTTTTACAATGAGCAGTTCTTC
j_gene: TRBJ1-4; d_gene: -; abundance: -; v_gene: TRBV29-1; CDR3aa: CSVKQSGSNEKLFF; CDR3nt: TGCAGCGTAAAACAGAGCGGGTCTAATGAAAAACTGTTTTTT
j_gene: TRBJ1-1; d_gene: TRBD1; abundance: -; v_gene: TRBV15; CDR3aa: CATSRVLGQGNAEAFF; CDR3nt: TGTGCCACCAGCAGAGTACTGGGACAGGGGAATGCTGAAGCTTTCTTT
j_gene: TRBJ2-2; d_gene: -; abundance: -; v_gene: TRBV27; CDR3aa: CASSLLRTEGTGELFF; CDR3nt: TGTGCCAGCAGTTTATTAAGGACAGAAGGCACCGGGGAGCTGTTTTTT
j_gene: TRBJ2-5; d_gene: TRBD2; abundance: once; v_gene: TRBV2; CDR3aa: CASSERRGGLETQYF; CDR3nt: TGTGCCAGCAGTGAGCGTCGCGGGGGGTTGGAGACCCAGTACTTC
j_gene: TRBJ2-7; d_gene: -; abundance: -; v_gene: TRBV28; CDR3aa: CASSLLESYEQYF; CDR3nt: TGTGCCAGCAGTTTATTAGAATCCTACGAGCAGTACTTC
j_gene: TRBJ1-2; d_gene: -; abundance: -; v_gene: TRBV7-9; CDR3aa: CASSQEGRAGGYTF; CDR3nt: TGTGCCAGCAGCCAGGAGGGCAGGGCAGGAGGCTACACCTTC
j_gene: TRBJ2-3; d_gene: TRBD2; abundance: -; v_gene: TRBV11-2; CDR3aa: CASSLLAGAVTDTQYF; CDR3nt: TGTGCCAGCAGCTTATTAGCGGGGGCCGTAACAGATACGCAGTATTTT
j_gene: TRBJ2-2; d_gene: -; abundance: -; v_gene: TRBV30; CDR3aa: CAWKVQGATGELFF; CDR3nt: TGTGCCTGGAAGGTACAGGGAGCCACCGGGGAGCTGTTTTTT
j_gene: TRBJ1-6; d_gene: -; abundance: few; v_gene: TRBV27; CDR3aa: CASSFRAGTDSPLHF; CDR3nt: TGTGCCAGCAGTTTCCGGGCAGGGACTGATTCACCCCTCCACTTT
j_gene: TRBJ2-3; d_gene: TRBD2; abundance: -; v_gene: TRBV9; CDR3aa: CASSVEIAGVGTDTQYF; CDR3nt: TGTGCCAGCAGCGTAGAAATAGCGGGAGTCGGGACAGATACGCAGTATTTT
j_gene: TRBJ1-2; d_gene: -; abundance: many; v_gene: TRBV5-6; CDR3aa: CASSLWGQGDGYTF; CDR3nt: TGTGCCAGCAGCTTGTGGGGTCAGGGCGATGGCTACACCTTC
j_gene: TRBJ2-1; d_gene: -; abundance: -; v_gene: TRBV27; CDR3aa: CASSLSEYNEQFF; CDR3nt: TGTGCCAGCAGTTTATCAGAGTACAATGAGCAGTTCTTC
j_gene: TRBJ2-3; d_gene: -; abundance: -; v_gene: TRBV18; CDR3aa: CASSQRGTDTQYF; CDR3nt: TGTGCCAGCTCCCAGCGGGGCACAGATACGCAGTATTTT
j_gene: TRBJ1-2; d_gene: TRBD1; abundance: -; v_gene: TRBV13; CDR3aa: CASSPFGTGGYGYTF; CDR3nt: TGTGCCAGCAGCCCCTTCGGGACAGGGGGCTATGGCTACACCTTC
j_gene: TRBJ2-2; d_gene: -; abundance: -; v_gene: TRBV28; CDR3aa: CASSFGGLGTGELFF; CDR3nt: TGTGCCAGCAGTTTCGGGGGGCTGGGCACCGGGGAGCTGTTTTTT
j_gene: TRBJ2-5; d_gene: TRBD2; abundance: -; v_gene: TRBV5-4; CDR3aa: CASSTSGQETQYF; CDR3nt: TGTGCCAGCAGCACTAGCGGGCAAGAGACCCAGTACTTC
j_gene: TRBJ1-6; d_gene: -; abundance: -; v_gene: TRBV5-3; CDR3aa: CARGPTGTSSYNSPLHF; CDR3nt: TGTGCCAGAGGTCCCACAGGGACGAGCTCCTATAATTCACCCCTCCACTTT
j_gene: TRBJ2-1; d_gene: -; abundance: -; v_gene: TRBV14; CDR3aa: CASSQKGNSWNEQFF; CDR3nt: TGTGCCAGCAGCCAAAAGGGGAACTCTTGGAATGAGCAGTTCTTC
j_gene: TRBJ2-7; d_gene: TRBD1; abundance: -; v_gene: TRBV9; CDR3aa: CASSVSGTGGYEQYF; CDR3nt: TGTGCCAGCAGCGTGTCCGGGACAGGGGGCTACGAGCAGTACTTC
j_gene: TRBJ2-1; d_gene: -; abundance: -; v_gene: TRBV12-5; CDR3aa: CASARDSNEQFF; CDR3nt: TGTGCTAGTGCCAGAGACAGCAATGAGCAGTTCTTC
j_gene: TRBJ2-7; d_gene: TRBD1; abundance: -; v_gene: TRBV5-4; CDR3aa: CASSITGVGYEQYF; CDR3nt: TGTGCCAGCAGCATTACAGGGGTGGGGTACGAGCAGTACTTC
j_gene: TRBJ1-5; d_gene: -; abundance: -; v_gene: TRBV29-1; CDR3aa: CSVELPGEGSAQHF; CDR3nt: TGCAGCGTTGAGTTACCAGGCGAAGGCTCGGCCCAGCATTTT
j_gene: TRBJ1-1; d_gene: TRBD1; abundance: -; v_gene: TRBV19; CDR3aa: CASRGQWNTEAFF; CDR3nt: TGTGCCAGTAGGGGACAGTGGAACACTGAAGCTTTCTTT
j_gene: TRBJ2-5; d_gene: -; abundance: -; v_gene: TRBV4-1; CDR3aa: CASSQAPVETQYF; CDR3nt: TGCGCCAGCAGCCAAGCCCCCGTAGAGACCCAGTACTTC
j_gene: TRBJ1-2; d_gene: -; abundance: few; v_gene: TRBV6-1; CDR3aa: CATSLGGVNYGYTF; CDR3nt: TGTGCCACCTCTCTTGGAGGGGTTAACTATGGCTACACCTTC
j_gene: TRBJ1-1; d_gene: TRBD1; abundance: -; v_gene: TRBV7-3; CDR3aa: CASSLSGTGSAEAFF; CDR3nt: TGTGCCAGCAGCTTATCCGGGACAGGGTCTGCTGAAGCTTTCTTT
j_gene: TRBJ1-1; d_gene: -; abundance: -; v_gene: TRBV7-3; CDR3aa: CASSPQGGTEAFF; CDR3nt: TGTGCCAGCAGCCCCCAAGGAGGCACTGAAGCTTTCTTT
j_gene: TRBJ2-1; d_gene: -; abundance: -; v_gene: TRBV7-3; CDR3aa: CASSLAPTGIYNEQFF; CDR3nt: TGTGCCAGCAGCTTGGCCCCGACAGGAATTTACAATGAGCAGTTCTTC
j_gene: TRBJ2-7; d_gene: -; abundance: -; v_gene: TRBV19; CDR3aa: CASSIRELVNEQYF; CDR3nt: TGTGCCAGTAGTATACGCGAACTAGTGAACGAGCAGTACTTC
j_gene: TRBJ2-5; d_gene: -; abundance: once; v_gene: TRBV11-3; CDR3aa: CASSLGGTATQETQYF; CDR3nt: TGTGCCAGCAGCTTAGGCGGGACAGCGACCCAAGAGACCCAGTACTTC
j_gene: TRBJ2-3; d_gene: -; abundance: -; v_gene: TRBV28; CDR3aa: CASGGAQADTQYF; CDR3nt: TGTGCCAGCGGGGGGGCCCAGGCAGATACGCAGTATTTT
j_gene: TRBJ2-7; d_gene: TRBD1; abundance: -; v_gene: TRBV28; CDR3aa: CASSWGQGNEQYF; CDR3nt: TGTGCCAGCAGCTGGGGACAGGGGAACGAGCAGTACTTC
j_gene: TRBJ2-7; d_gene: TRBD1; abundance: -; v_gene: TRBV28; CDR3aa: CASTRLSDRGYEQYF; CDR3nt: TGTGCCAGCACCAGACTCTCGGACAGGGGCTACGAGCAGTACTTC
j_gene: TRBJ2-7; d_gene: TRBD1; abundance: -; v_gene: TRBV7-9; CDR3aa: CASSPETFLTGTYEQYF; CDR3nt: TGTGCCAGCAGCCCCGAAACCTTTTTGACAGGGACCTACGAGCAGTACTTC
j_gene: TRBJ2-2; d_gene: TRBD1; abundance: once; v_gene: TRBV5-5; CDR3aa: CASRPGQGTGELFF; CDR3nt: TGTGCCAGCAGGCCGGGACAGGGGACCGGGGAGCTGTTTTTT
j_gene: TRBJ2-1; d_gene: -; abundance: -; v_gene: TRBV30; CDR3aa: CAWSVRGISSYNEQFF; CDR3nt: TGTGCCTGGAGTGTAAGGGGCATAAGCTCCTACAATGAGCAGTTCTTC
j_gene: TRBJ1-4; d_gene: -; abundance: -; v_gene: TRBV28; CDR3aa: CASSFIRGYDEKLFF; CDR3nt: TGTGCCAGCAGTTTTATTAGGGGATATGATGAAAAACTGTTTTTT